One T cell receptor beta chain is described in this entry. The target antigen is unknown. Other DNA sequences in this specimen translate into the identical CDR3. This specimen belongs to a study of shared clonotypes between healthy human individuals. Study-level points and caveats: Sharing across four donors was seen in about 5% of naive CD4 clonotypes.

The CD4+ fraction was divided into a CD45RA+ naive subset and a CD45RA-negative memory subset. Produced via immunoSEQ multiplex PCR; TCRdb's table is partial and in-frame only. The repertoire has 600,000 to 750,000 clones, around 77% of them found once; the top ten carry approximately 2%. Losses at the gene ends were 5 bases for V and 1 base for J; bases not matched to a gene: 2. Germline V CDR1 and CDR2: LNHDA, SQIVND (reference sequence). The CDR3 contains 14 residues. This sequence joins TRBV19 and TRBJ2-3; 8 positions agree with TRBD2. Sequencing used memory CD4+ T cells sorted from blood. Subset described: CD45RA-negative fraction. The TCR was taken from a woman aged 25-40 years in good health. The CDR3 loop reads CASSSGGGTDTQYF. In nucleotides, the CDR3 is TGTGCCAGTAGTTCGGGGGGGGGCACAGATACGCAGTATTTT.